This entry lists 9 T cell receptor beta chains sequenced from one sample in a study of blood T cell repertoires in COVID-19. Measured with immunoSEQ multiplex PCR; TCRdb has only the in-frame clones, and not every one. The profile covers about 160,000 clones, with 90% appearing a single time and 0.53% taken by the ten largest. The material sequenced was peripheral blood. These receptors all come from a man aged 50 to 60 with acute or convalescent COVID-19.

The rearrangement links TRBV7-9 to TRBJ2-5; 9 bases are shared with TRBD2. This CDR3 is built from 18 residues. After removal of 6 bases from V and 5 bases from J, the junction contained 19 bases not matched to a gene. Per germline, CDR1 SEHNR and CDR2 FQNEAQ (reference sequence). The CDR3 DNA reads TGTGCCAGCAGAGGAGTGAGCAGCGGGGGGTACAGACTGGAGACCCAGTACTTC. Encoded protein: CASRGVSSGGYRLETQYF.

The rearrangement uses TRBV19 and TRBJ1-2, with TRBD1 identical over 9 bases. The germline gives CDR1 LNHDA, CDR2 SQIVND (reference sequence). The junction had 11 bases not matched to a gene; V was cut back by 7 bases and J by 8 bases. The CDR3 totals 14 residues. CDR3 coding DNA: TGTGCCAGTAAGGGGACAGGGTCTTTCTGGGGCTACACCTTC. It codes for CASKGTGSFWGYTF. Filled out from reference TRBV19 and TRBJ1-2, the complete variable domain reads DGGITQSPKYLFRKEGQNVTLSCEQNLNHDAMYWYRQDPGQGLRLIYYSQIVNDFQKGDIAEGYSVSREKKESFPLTVTSAQKNPTAFYLCASKGTGSFWGYTFGSGTRLTVV.

The gene calls are TRBV29-1 and TRBJ2-1; 9 bases are shared with TRBD1. CDR1 SQVTM and CDR2 ANQGSEA come from the germline V gene. Unmatched junction bases numbered 4, after V lost 0 bases and J lost 10 bases. The CDR3 covers 13 residues. The chain's CDR3 is CSVEDTGGAEQFF. The CDR3 bases are TGCAGCGTTGAAGACACAGGGGGCGCGGAGCAGTTCTTC.

This clone was found a few times. The genes are TRBV28 and TRBJ2-7, with TRBD1 matching over 8 bases. V lost 2 bases, J lost 9 bases, and 3 bases stayed unmatched. Germline-derived CDR1 and CDR2 are MDHEN and SYDVKM. The CDR3 covers 12 residues. Here the CDR3 DNA reads TGTGCCAGCAGTTTAGGGACAGGCCGGCAGTACGTC. This encodes CASSLGTGRQYV.

The rearrangement links TRBV10-3 to TRBJ2-7; a weak D match, TRBD2 (6 bases). This CDR3 spans 13 amino acids. The V and J ends lost 7 bases and 0 bases respectively, with 10 bases between them. Germline-derived CDR1 and CDR2 are ENHRY and SYGVKD. The CDR3 loop is CAITGDFSYEQYF. CDR3 coding DNA: TGTGCCATCACCGGGGACTTCTCCTACGAGCAGTACTTC.

The chain has TRBV24-1 and TRBJ1-5, with 7 bases lining up with TRBD1. V was pared by 4 bases and J by 2 bases, with 4 bases of the junction left unmatched. CDR1 and CDR2 from the germline V gene are KGHDR and SFDVKD. The CDR3 extends over 15 amino acids. CDR3 region: CATSDTGAGNQPQHF. In nucleotides, the CDR3 is TGTGCCACCAGTGACACAGGGGCCGGCAATCAGCCCCAGCATTTT.

The CDR3 sequence is CAWSPGTPFYEQYF. The CDR3 region has the DNA TGTGCCTGGAGTCCGGGGACACCGTTCTACGAGCAGTACTTC. This sequence joins TRBV30 and TRBJ2-7, with TRBD1 as a possible D gene (6 bases). V dropped 2 bases and J dropped 3 bases, with 14 bases sitting between them. The CDR3 sequence is 14 residues long. From germline, CDR1 is GTSNPN and CDR2 SVGIG (reference sequence).

The gene calls are TRBV9 and TRBJ2-5; D is possibly TRBD1 (6 bases). Germline V gives CDR1 SGDLS, CDR2 YYNGEE. The germline V and J ends were trimmed by 4 bases and 1 base, with 14 bases remaining between them. The CDR3 length is 15 residues. CDR3 sequence (DNA): TGTGCCAGCAGCTCAGCCCCGGACAGCCAAGAGACCCAGTACTTC. This sequence encodes CASSSAPDSQETQYF.

CDR3 bases: TGTGCCAGCAGCATGGACAGTTACAATCAGCCCCAGCATTTT. It encodes CASSMDSYNQPQHF. V and J are TRBV7-9 and TRBJ1-5; possible D gene TRBD1, 6 bases. Trimming pared 5 bases from V and 3 bases from J, leaving 11 bases between. This CDR3 region has 14 residues. From germline, CDR1 is SEHNR and CDR2 FQNEAQ (reference sequence).